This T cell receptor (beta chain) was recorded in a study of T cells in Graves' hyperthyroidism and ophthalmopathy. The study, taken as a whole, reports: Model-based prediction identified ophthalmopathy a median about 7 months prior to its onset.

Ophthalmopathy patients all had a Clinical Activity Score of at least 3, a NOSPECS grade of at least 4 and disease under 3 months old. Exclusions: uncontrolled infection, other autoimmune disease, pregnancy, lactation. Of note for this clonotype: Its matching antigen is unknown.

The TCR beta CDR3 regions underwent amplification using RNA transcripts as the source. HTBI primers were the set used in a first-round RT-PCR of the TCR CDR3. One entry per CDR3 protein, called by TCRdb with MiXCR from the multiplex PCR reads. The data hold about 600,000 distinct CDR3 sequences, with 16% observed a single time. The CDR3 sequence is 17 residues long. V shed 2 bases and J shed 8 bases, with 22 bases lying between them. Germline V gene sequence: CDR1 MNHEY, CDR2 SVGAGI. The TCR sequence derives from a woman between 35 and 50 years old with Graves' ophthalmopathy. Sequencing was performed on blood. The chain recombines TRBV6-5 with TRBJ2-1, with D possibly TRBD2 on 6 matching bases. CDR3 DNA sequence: TGTGCCAGCAGTTACAGGGCGGGGCTAGTGGGGTCGGATGAGCAGTTCTTC. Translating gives CASSYRAGLVGSDEQFF.